This T cell receptor beta chain was recovered during a study of cytomegalovirus exposure and HLA in healthy donors. Both 60 Vbeta primers and 13 Jbeta primers went into the PCR. Generated by immunoSEQ multiplex PCR, the TCRdb table keeps only in-frame clones and is missing some. The table has about 150,000 clones, 79% seen once. A remark on this clone: Its specificity is unknown.

Overall study results and limits: Rare TCR sequences dominated, though some public TCRs recurred in many donors. In vitro work confirmed that a few CMV-associated chains recognize CMV antigens. Evidence from a later analysis indicated that most CMV-associated TCR beta chains looked HLA-restricted.

Every donor was a healthy person donating bone marrow. Material: PBMCs. The origin of this receptor is a man aged 25 to 40 in good health and CMV-seropositive.

CDR3 nucleotide sequence: TGTGCCAGCAGACCAAGGACAGGGTTTAATGAAAAACTGTTTTTT. Its protein is CASRPRTGFNEKLFF. The chain combines TRBV7-2 with TRBJ1-4; 8 bases are a match to TRBD1. In germline, CDR1 is SGHTA, CDR2 FQGNSA. CDR3 size: 15 residues. The trim removed 6 bases at V and 4 bases at J, leaving 7 bases unmatched.